Each of the 10 T cell receptor beta chains below was sequenced from the same sample in a study of blood T cell repertoires in COVID-19. The method was immunoSEQ multiplex PCR; TCRdb's version includes in-frame clones alone and lacks a portion of them. The sample yields approximately 360,000 clones, more than 75% seen once. Sequenced input: PBMCs or T cells enriched from blood (not recorded which). The source is a woman in her thirties with acute COVID-19.

This rearrangement joins TRBV6-5 to TRBJ2-7; 8 bases map to TRBD1. Germline CDR1 MNHEY, CDR2 SVGAGI. Trimming cost V 5 bases and J 6 bases; bases outside gene matches: 9. The CDR3 totals 14 residues. CDR3 sequence (DNA): TGTGCCAGCAGTCCGGGACAGGCCATACTCGAGCAGTACTTC. Translation: CASSPGQAILEQYF.

The chain has TRBV30 and TRBJ1-1; D may be TRBD1 (5 bases). The CDR3 spans 13 residues. Trimming cost V 1 base and J 1 base, with 7 bases left between them. Germline assignment: CDR1 GTSNPN and CDR2 SVGIG (reference sequence). CDR3 sequence: CAWSEGANTEAFF. The CDR3 DNA is TGTGCCTGGAGTGAAGGGGCGAACACTGAAGCTTTCTTT.

The chain couples TRBV4-1 to TRBJ1-2; D possibly corresponds to TRBD1 (6 bases). V lost 0 bases, J lost 4 bases, and 15 bases lay in between. Germline V CDR1 and CDR2: MGHRA, YSYEKL. The CDR3 length is 16 residues. The CDR3 reads CASSQDLGQLFYGYTF. The CDR3 region has the DNA TGCGCCAGCAGCCAAGATCTAGGACAGCTGTTCTATGGCTACACCTTC.

The chain couples TRBV5-1 to TRBJ1-3; 7 positions match TRBD1. Trimming at V came to 4 bases and at J to 1 base, leaving 17 bases not matched to a gene. The CDR3 is 19 residues long. Germline CDR1 reads SGHRS; CDR2 reads YFSETQ. The chain's CDR3 is CASSPLGTAPMGSGNTIYF. The CDR3 coding sequence is TGCGCCAGCAGCCCGCTCGGGACAGCCCCTATGGGATCTGGAAACACCATATATTTT.

This chain links TRBV9 with TRBJ2-1; possibly TRBD1 for D (5 bases). The V end lost 4 bases, the J end lost 4 bases, and 15 bases lay between the germline ends. This CDR3 has 15 amino acids. Germline loops: CDR1 SGDLS, CDR2 YYNGEE. The CDR3 spells CASSTRPQGYNEQFF. For the CDR3, the DNA is TGTGCCAGCAGCACCCGACCCCAGGGTTACAATGAGCAGTTCTTC.

The CDR3 coding sequence is TGTGCCACCAGTGATTTATCTACGGATGACGGGACAGATACGCAGTATTTT. Its translation is CATSDLSTDDGTDTQYF. This chain uses TRBV24-1 with TRBJ2-3, with D unclear. V lost 1 base and J lost 3, with 16 bases in between. CDR1 and CDR2 (germline): KGHDR, SFDVKD. This CDR3 has 17 amino acids.

Turning to this clone: Other DNA sequences in this specimen translate into the identical CDR3. The rearrangement joins TRBV12-5 to TRBJ2-1; weak D call: TRBD2 (6 bases). Germline V CDR1 and CDR2: LGHNT, FRNRAP. The CDR3 length is 13 residues. V was shortened by 5 bases and J by 4 bases, with 9 bases between the two germline ends. The CDR3 DNA reads as TGTGCTAGTGGTCCCGGGGGATACAATGAGCAGTTCTTC. Translation gives CASGPGGYNEQFF.

This clone was picked up a small number of times. This chain joins TRBV11-3 and TRBJ2-1; 10 positions match TRBD2. Germline V gene lookup returns CDR1 SGHNT and CDR2 YENEEA. The ends lost 3 bases at V and 5 bases at J; junction bases unmatched: 10. There are 17 residues in the CDR3. CDR3 in DNA: TGTGCCAGCAGCTTGGAGTCTAGCGGGGGCTATAACAATGAGCAGTTCTTC. Translated: CASSLESSGGYNNEQFF.

The V call is TRBV12-3 or TRBV12-4, the J call TRBJ2-5; TRBD1 matches 8 bases. The CDR3 is made up of 13 amino acids. Germline trimming cut 2 bases from V and 5 bases from J; bases unmatched to any gene: 1. The CDR3 is CASSLRTGETQYF. In DNA form, the CDR3 reads TGTGCCAGCAGTTTAAGGACAGGGGAGACCCAGTACTTC.

This chain joins TRBV4-3 and TRBJ2-3; no clear D. V dropped 1 base and J dropped 0 bases, with 17 bases sitting between them. The length of the CDR3 is 18 residues. The germline gives CDR1 LGHNA, CDR2 YSLEER. The CDR3 nucleotides read TGCGCCAGCAGCCAAGGACTTCTCCGATCCCAAAGCACAGATACGCAGTATTTT. It translates to CASSQGLLRSQSTDTQYF.